This record covers a single T cell receptor (beta chain). The read stops 3 residues short of the end of the CDR3; the missing end is completed from the germline J gene. This sample stems from a study of T cells in women clearing cervical HPV infection. Study-level background: HLA type could not be excluded as a confounder.

V was clipped by 6 bases and J by 2 bases; unmatched bases: 8. The CDR3 sequence is 15 residues long. Looked up from germline, CDR1 is SNHLY and CDR2 is FYNNEI. Genomic DNA, averaging about 1,200 ng per sample, yielded TCR beta CDR3 via immunoSEQ. TCRdb's copy holds only in-frame clones and misses some; the assay was immunoSEQ multiplex PCR. The ten top clones account for about 4.6%, within a sample of around 31,000 clones. The sequencing input was blood buffy coat. This TCR was recovered from a woman aged 18-70 years with a cervical HPV16 infection that either progressed to CIN3+ or cleared (not recorded which). The rearrangement joins TRBV2 to TRBJ2-7, with 9 bases matching TRBD1. The CDR3 bases that were read are TGTGCCAGCAGCTCGGGGACAGGGTTACCCTACGAG. Translated, it gives CASSSGTGLPYE. The whole CDR3 protein is CASSSGTGLPYEQYF.